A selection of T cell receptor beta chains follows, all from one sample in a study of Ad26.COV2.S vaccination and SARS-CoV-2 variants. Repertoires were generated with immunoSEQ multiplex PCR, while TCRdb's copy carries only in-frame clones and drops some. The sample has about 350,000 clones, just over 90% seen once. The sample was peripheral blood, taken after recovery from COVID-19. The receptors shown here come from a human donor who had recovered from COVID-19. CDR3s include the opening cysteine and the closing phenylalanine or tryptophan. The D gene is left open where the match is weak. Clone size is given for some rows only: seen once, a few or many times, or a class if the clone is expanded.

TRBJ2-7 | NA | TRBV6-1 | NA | TGTGCCAGCAGTGAAAGCCTATCCCTCTACGAGCAGTACTTC | CASSESLSLYEQYF
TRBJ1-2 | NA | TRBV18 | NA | TGTGCCAGCTCACCACCGAACTTAAGCTATGGCTACACCTTC | CASSPPNLSYGYTF
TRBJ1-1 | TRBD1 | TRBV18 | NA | TGTGCCAGCTCGCCCTACGAAACAGGGGGCAGAGAGACTGAAGCTTTCTTT | CASSPYETGGRETEAFF
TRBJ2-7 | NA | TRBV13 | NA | TGTGCCAGCAGCTTAGGGCAGGGCTACGAGCAGTACTTC | CASSLGQGYEQYF
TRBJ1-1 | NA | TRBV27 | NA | TGTGCCAGCAGTTTATCTAGGACAAAAAACACTGAAGCTTTCTTT | CASSLSRTKNTEAFF
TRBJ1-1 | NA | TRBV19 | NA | TGTGCCAGTAGCTCTCCCCCAGGGATGAACACTGAAGCTTTCTTT | CASSSPPGMNTEAFF
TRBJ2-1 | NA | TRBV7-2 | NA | TGTGCCAGCAGCTTAGGCTTTGGGGGCAATGAGCAGTTCTTC | CASSLGFGGNEQFF
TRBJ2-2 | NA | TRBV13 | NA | TGTGCCAGCAGCTTAGGACAGGTTAACACCGGGGAGCTGTTTTTT | CASSLGQVNTGELFF
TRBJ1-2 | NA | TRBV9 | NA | TGTGCCAGCAGCATCGGACAGACCTCCGGAAAAGGCTACACCTTC | CASSIGQTSGKGYTF
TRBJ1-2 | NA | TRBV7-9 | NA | TGTGCCAGCAGCTTCTTTGACAGTAACTATGGCTACACCTTC | CASSFFDSNYGYTF
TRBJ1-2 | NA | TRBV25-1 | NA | TGTGCCAGCAGTGGCGACAGGTACTATGGCTACACCTTC | CASSGDRYYGYTF
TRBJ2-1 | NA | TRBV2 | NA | TGTGCCAGCAGTGAAGTACTAGGGTCTGGGGAGCAGTTCTTC | CASSEVLGSGEQFF
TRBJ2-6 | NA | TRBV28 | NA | TGTGCCAGCAGTTTAAGAGGGGCAGGGGGGTATGGGGCCAACGTCCTGACTTTC | CASSLRGAGGYGANVLTF
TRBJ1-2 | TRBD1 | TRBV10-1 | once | TGCGCCAGCAGAGCCGGGACAGGGGACTACACCTTC | CASRAGTGDYTF
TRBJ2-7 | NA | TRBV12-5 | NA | TGTGCTAGTGGGAGACTATCGGACGAGCAGTACTTC | CASGRLSDEQYF
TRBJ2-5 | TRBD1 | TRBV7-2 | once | TGTGCCAGCAGCCCCGTGACAGGGTACGTCGAGACCCAGTACTTC | CASSPVTGYVETQYF
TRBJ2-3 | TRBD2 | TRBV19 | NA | TGTGCCAGTAGTACCCTTAGCGGGGGCACAGATACGCAGTATTTT | CASSTLSGGTDTQYF
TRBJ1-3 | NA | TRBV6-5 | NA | TGTGCCAGCAGCCTATCGCCTGGAAACACCATATATTTT | CASSLSPGNTIYF
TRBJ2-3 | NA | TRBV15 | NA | TGTGCCACCAGCGGGACTTACCTAGATACGCAGTATTTT | CATSGTYLDTQYF
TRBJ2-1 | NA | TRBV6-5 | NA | TGTGCCACCTCACACGAAGGCCCTTACAATGAGCAGTTCTTC | CATSHEGPYNEQFF
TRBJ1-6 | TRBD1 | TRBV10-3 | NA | TGTGCCATCAGTGTTAAGGGGGGGACAGCTAATTCACCCCTCCACTTT | CAISVKGGTANSPLHF
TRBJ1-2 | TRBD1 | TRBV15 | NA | TGTGCCACCGCTCGGACAGGGAGGGATTATGGCTACACCTTC | CATARTGRDYGYTF
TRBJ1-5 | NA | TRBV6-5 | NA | TGTGCCAGCAGTACCTTGCAGGGAGATCAGCCCCAGCATTTT | CASSTLQGDQPQHF
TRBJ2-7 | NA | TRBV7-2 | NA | TGTGCCAGCAGCTCCCGACCCTGGGGGCGCGAGCAGTACTTC | CASSSRPWGREQYF
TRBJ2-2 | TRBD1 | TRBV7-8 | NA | TGTGCCAGCAGCTTAGAGCTAAAGGGGGCATTGAACACCGGGGAGCTGTTTTTT | CASSLELKGALNTGELFF
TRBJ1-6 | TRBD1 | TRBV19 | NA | TGTGCCAGTAGTATTGAGCGGACAGGGGCTTCACCCCTCCACTTT | CASSIERTGASPLHF
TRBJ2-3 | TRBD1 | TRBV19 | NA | TGTGCCAGTCGGGACAGGCCTAGCACAGATACGCAGTATTTT | CASRDRPSTDTQYF
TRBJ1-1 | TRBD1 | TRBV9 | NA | TGTGCCAGCAGCTCAATTCAGGGGGCTAGGACTGAAGCTTTCTTT | CASSSIQGARTEAFF
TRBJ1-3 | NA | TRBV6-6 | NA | TGTGCCAGCAGTTACTCATCACAGCTCTCTGGAAACACCATATATTTT | CASSYSSQLSGNTIYF
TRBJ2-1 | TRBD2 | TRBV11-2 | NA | TGTGCCAGCAGCTTAGTTAGGCTAGCGGGGGGTAACCCTACCAAGGGGCAGTTCTTC | CASSLVRLAGGNPTKGQFF
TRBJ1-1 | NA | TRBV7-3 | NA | TGTGCCAGCAGCTCAGACCGAGGCACTGAAGCTTTCTTT | CASSSDRGTEAFF
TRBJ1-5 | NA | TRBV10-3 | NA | TGTGCCATCAGTGATCTTAGCAATCAGCCCCAGCATTTT | CAISDLSNQPQHF
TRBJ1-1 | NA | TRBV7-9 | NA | TGTGCCAGCAGCTTTTCCGGGCGTGAGGCTTTCTTT | CASSFSGREAFF
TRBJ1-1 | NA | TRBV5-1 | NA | TGCGCCAGCAGCTCCCGAGGGGGTCTGAACACTGAAGCTTTCTTT | CASSSRGGLNTEAFF
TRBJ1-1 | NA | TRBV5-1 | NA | TGCGCCAGCAGCTTAACGGGGACGCACACTGAAGCTTTCTTT | CASSLTGTHTEAFF
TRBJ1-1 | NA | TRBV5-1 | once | TGCGCCAGCAGCTTGGCGGTGGGGGGCACTGAAGCTTTCTTT | CASSLAVGGTEAFF
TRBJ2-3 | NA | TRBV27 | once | TGTGCCAGCAGTTTACGGGTTATCTTCACAGATACGCAGTATTTT | CASSLRVIFTDTQYF
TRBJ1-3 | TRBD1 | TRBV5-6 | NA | TGTGCCAGCAGCTCGGGGACAGTACCTTTTGGAAACACCATATATTTT | CASSSGTVPFGNTIYF
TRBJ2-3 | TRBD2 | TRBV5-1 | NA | TGCGCCAGCAGCACGCACCTAGCGGGGGGGGGCACAGATACGCAGTATTTT | CASSTHLAGGGTDTQYF
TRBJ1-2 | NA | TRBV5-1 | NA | TGCGCCAGCAGCCACCTCCAAAGGGGCGATGGCTACACCTTC | CASSHLQRGDGYTF
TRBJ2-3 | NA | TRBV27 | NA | TGTGCCAGCAGTTTATTCATACAGGGCCCCCGGGGGACAGATACGCAGTATTTT | CASSLFIQGPRGTDTQYF
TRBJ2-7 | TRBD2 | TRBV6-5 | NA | TGTGCCAGCAACCCTCTTGGGGGGGGGACCTACGAGCAGTACTTC | CASNPLGGGTYEQYF
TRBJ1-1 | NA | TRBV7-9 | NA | TGTGCCAGCAGCGACGGACATGTGAACACTGAAGCTTTCTTT | CASSDGHVNTEAFF
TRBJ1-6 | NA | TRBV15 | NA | TGTGCCACCAGCAGAGAAGCCCCAAGCTCCTATAATTCACCCCTCCACTTT | CATSREAPSSYNSPLHF
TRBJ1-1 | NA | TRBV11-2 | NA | TGTGCCAGCAGCCTAGGGGGGGGTAGGACTGAAGCTTTCTTT | CASSLGGGRTEAFF
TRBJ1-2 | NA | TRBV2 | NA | TGTGCCAGCACCCCCCATGAGAGTGGCTACACCTTC | CASTPHESGYTF
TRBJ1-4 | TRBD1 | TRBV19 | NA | TGTGCCAGTAGTCCTAGTCGCCGGGACAGGGGCGCAACTAATGAAAAACTGTTTTTT | CASSPSRRDRGATNEKLFF
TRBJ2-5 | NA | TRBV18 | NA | TGTGCCAGCTCACCAGCGGCAACAGGACAAGAGACCCAGTACTTC | CASSPAATGQETQYF
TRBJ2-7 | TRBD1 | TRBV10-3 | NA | TGTGCCTGCCGGGGGGACAGGGATTCTTACGAGCAGTACTTC | CACRGDRDSYEQYF
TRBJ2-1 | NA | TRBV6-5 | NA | TGTGCCAGCACCCGAGGGCCAAGGGTCAATAATGAGCAGTTCTTC | CASTRGPRVNNEQFF
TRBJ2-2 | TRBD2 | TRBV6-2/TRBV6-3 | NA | TGTGCCAGCAGTTACAAGGGACTACCGAACACCGGGGAGCTGTTTTTT | CASSYKGLPNTGELFF
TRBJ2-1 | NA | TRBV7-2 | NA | TGTGCCAGCAGCTTGGGGCTGCCCAACAATGAGCAGTTCTTC | CASSLGLPNNEQFF
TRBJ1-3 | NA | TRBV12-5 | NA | TGTGCTAGTGGTTTGGGGGTCGGGGGAGTAAACACCATATATTTT | CASGLGVGGVNTIYF
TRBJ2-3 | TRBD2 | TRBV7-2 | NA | TGTGCCAGCAGCTTAGCGCGGACTAGCGGGGGGAGTTATACGCAGTATTTT | CASSLARTSGGSYTQYF
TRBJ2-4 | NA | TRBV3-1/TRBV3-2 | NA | TGTGCCAGCAGCCAAGTGATCCCGACTGGAGAGACCAAAAACATTCAGTACTTC | CASSQVIPTGETKNIQYF
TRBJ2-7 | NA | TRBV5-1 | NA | TGCGCCAGCAGCTTGGAAGCGTCCCCTCCTTGGTACTTC | CASSLEASPPWYF
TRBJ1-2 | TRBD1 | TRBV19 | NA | TGTGCCAGTAGTACAGACAGGGGGCCATACTATGGCTACACCTTC | CASSTDRGPYYGYTF